This T cell receptor beta chain comes out of a study of blood T cell repertoires in COVID-19. Whole-study context: The United States, Italy and Spain provided the acute and convalescent COVID-19 samples. Sources were T cells, B-cell-depleted T cells, or PBMCs; the material itself was cDNA or gDNA.

How the authors handled the data: Amplification from reference gene primers served as the basis for estimated nucleated cell counts. Assay: immunoSEQ multiplex PCR; the TCRdb copy retains only in-frame clones and omits some. V, J and clone size are taken as reported in that table, and D and trimming were inferred from the DNA itself. This sample yields 200,000 to 300,000 clones, of which roughly 86% are seen a single time; 0.8% belongs to the top ten. V shed 7 bases and J shed 2 bases, with 8 bases lying between them. The CDR3 is 12 amino acids. This chain connects TRBV12-3 or TRBV12-4 to TRBJ1-2; TRBD1 is a possible D gene (5 bases). The source is a woman in her twenties or thirties with acute or convalescent COVID-19. Source material: peripheral blood. CDR3 nucleotide sequence: TGTGCCAGCATCGGACAAAACTATGGCTACACCTTC. Its translation is CASIGQNYGYTF.